The clone carrying this T cell receptor (beta chain) was seen more than once but under ten times. Its target is unknown. The record originates from a study of vaccination effects on CD4 cells after COVID-19. Profiling relied on immunoSEQ multiplex PCR, and the TCRdb table lists in-frame clones only, not all of them. This sample has tens of thousands of clones; roughly 74% occur once, and the top ten carry around 2.2%. After roughly 9 days in culture, the CD4+ T cells were isolated. All study participants received two doses of BNT162b2 or mRNA-1273 vaccine. The sequence was collected from a human donor who received a COVID-19 vaccine. Material: CD4+ T cells from PBMCs cultured without peptide, obtained after COVID-19 vaccination.

Here the CDR3 DNA reads TGCAGTGCTAGTCCCTCTGGGATTTCTAATGAAAAACTGTTTTTT. Protein product: CSASPSGISNEKLFF. The rearrangement links TRBV20-1 to TRBJ1-4; D ambiguous. The ends were cut back, 3 bases at V and 3 bases at J, with 14 bases in the middle. The CDR3 consists of 15 residues. The germline V gene has CDR1 DFQATT and CDR2 SNEGSKA (reference sequence).